Given below is one TCR beta chain in context. As yet, its antigen is unknown. This entry comes from a study of PD-1 blockade in classical Hodgkin lymphoma. Broader study findings: Reported findings placed baseline TCR diversity lower in newly diagnosed patients (compared with healthy donors). Only CD4+ TCR diversity, not CD8+, had risen significantly by C4D1.

Measured with immunoSEQ multiplex PCR; TCRdb has only the in-frame clones, and not every one. The table includes tens of thousands of clones, 88% detected once. CDR3 length: 14 amino acids. Germline V gene lookup returns CDR1 LNHDA and CDR2 SQIVND (reference sequence). V lost 4 bases and J 4 bases, leaving 13 bases between the germline ends. Every patient relapsed after autologous stem cell transplantation, and brentuximab vedotin exposure varied. Complete response, partial response or progressive disease was recorded as best response. This chain links TRBV19 with TRBJ1-2; D is unclear. The receptor comes from a human donor with classical Hodgkin lymphoma. The sequencing used peripheral blood mononuclear cells (PBMCs), collected at baseline. CDR3 DNA: TGTGCCAGTAGTAGATCCCGATTGAGCTATGGCTACACCTTC. This encodes CASSRSRLSYGYTF.